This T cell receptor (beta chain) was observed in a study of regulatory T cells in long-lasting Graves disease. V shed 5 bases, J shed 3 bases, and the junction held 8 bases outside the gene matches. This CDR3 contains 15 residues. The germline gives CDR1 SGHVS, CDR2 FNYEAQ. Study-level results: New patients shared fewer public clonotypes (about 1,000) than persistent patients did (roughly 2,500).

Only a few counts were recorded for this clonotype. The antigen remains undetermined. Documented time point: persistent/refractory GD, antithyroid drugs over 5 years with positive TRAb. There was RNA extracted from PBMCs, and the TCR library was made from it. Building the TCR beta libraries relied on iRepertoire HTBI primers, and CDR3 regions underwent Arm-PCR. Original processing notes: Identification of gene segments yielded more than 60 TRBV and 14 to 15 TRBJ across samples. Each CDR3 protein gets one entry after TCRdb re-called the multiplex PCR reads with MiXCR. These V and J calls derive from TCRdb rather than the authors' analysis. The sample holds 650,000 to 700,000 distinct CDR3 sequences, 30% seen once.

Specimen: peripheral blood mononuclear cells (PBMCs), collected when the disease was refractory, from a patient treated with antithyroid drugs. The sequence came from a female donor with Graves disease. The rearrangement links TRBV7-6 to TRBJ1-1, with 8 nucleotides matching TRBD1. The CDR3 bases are TGTGCCAGCAGCCCACAACAGGGGGGCCACACTGAAGCTTTCTTT. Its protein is CASSPQQGGHTEAFF.